This TCR beta chain was profiled in a study of shared clonotypes between healthy human individuals. Whole-study findings and limits: Clonotype sharing among donors was expected to depend on sequencing depth.

Clones were sequenced by immunoSEQ multiplex PCR, and TCRdb holds only the in-frame ones, with some missing. The sample lists roughly 720,000 clones, 90% occurring once. Looked up from germline, CDR1 is SGHDT and CDR2 is YYEEEE. Trimming took 4 bases from V and 6 from J, leaving 16 bases between them. The CDR3 spans 14 residues. This clone was seen only once. Its antigen is undetermined. This sequence joins TRBV5-6 and TRBJ1-1; D is ambiguous. Sequenced material: memory CD8+ T cells from PBMCs. Stated subset: CD45RO+ cells pooled with CCR7-negative TemRA cells. The origin of this receptor is a man aged 18 to 29 in good health. Some clones in this sample may be carry-over from other donors' samples. The CDR3 region has the DNA TGTGCCAGCAGCCTAAAGGTAAACGGGGCTGAAGCTTTCTTT. Translated: CASSLKVNGAEAFF.